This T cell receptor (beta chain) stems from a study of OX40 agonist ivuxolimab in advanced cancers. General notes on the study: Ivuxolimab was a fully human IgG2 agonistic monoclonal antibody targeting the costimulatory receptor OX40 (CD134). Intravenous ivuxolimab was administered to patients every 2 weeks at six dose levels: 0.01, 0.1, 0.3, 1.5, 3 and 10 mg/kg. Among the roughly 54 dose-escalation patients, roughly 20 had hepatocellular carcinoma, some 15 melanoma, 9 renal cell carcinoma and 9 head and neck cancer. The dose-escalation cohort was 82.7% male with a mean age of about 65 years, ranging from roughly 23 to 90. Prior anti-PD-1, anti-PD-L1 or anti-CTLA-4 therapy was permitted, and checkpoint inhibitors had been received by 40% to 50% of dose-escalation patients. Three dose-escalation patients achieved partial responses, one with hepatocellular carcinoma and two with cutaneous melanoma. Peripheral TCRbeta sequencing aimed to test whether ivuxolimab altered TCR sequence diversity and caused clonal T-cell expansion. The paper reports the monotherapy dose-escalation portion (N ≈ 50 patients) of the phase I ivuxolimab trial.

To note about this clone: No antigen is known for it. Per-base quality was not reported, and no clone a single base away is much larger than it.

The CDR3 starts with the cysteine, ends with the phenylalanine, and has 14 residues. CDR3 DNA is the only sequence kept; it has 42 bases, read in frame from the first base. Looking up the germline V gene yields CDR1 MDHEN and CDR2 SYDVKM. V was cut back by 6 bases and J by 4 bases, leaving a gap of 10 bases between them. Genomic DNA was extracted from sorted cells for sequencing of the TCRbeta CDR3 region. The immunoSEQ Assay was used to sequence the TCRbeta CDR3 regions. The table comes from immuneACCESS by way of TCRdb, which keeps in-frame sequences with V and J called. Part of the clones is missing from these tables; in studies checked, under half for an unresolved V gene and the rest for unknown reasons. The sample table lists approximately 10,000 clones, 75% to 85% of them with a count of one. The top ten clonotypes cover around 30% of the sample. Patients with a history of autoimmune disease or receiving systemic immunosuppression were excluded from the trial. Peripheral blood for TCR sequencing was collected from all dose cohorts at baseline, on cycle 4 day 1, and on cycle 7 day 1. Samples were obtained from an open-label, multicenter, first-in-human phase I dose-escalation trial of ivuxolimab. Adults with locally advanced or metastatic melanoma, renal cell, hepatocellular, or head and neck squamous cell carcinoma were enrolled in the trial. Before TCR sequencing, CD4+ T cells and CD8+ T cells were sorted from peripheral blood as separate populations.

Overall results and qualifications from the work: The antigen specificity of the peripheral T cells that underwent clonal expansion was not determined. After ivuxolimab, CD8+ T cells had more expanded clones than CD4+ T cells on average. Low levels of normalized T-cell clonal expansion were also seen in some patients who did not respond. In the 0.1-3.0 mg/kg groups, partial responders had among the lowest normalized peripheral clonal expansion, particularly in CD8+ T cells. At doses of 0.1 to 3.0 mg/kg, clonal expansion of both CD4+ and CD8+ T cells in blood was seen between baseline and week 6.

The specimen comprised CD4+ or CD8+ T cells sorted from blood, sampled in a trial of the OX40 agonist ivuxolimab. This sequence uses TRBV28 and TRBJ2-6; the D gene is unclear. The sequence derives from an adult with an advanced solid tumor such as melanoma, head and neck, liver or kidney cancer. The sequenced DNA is TGTGCCAGCAGGCCCCCTGGGGGGGCCAACGTCCTGACTTTC. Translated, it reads CASRPPGGANVLTF.